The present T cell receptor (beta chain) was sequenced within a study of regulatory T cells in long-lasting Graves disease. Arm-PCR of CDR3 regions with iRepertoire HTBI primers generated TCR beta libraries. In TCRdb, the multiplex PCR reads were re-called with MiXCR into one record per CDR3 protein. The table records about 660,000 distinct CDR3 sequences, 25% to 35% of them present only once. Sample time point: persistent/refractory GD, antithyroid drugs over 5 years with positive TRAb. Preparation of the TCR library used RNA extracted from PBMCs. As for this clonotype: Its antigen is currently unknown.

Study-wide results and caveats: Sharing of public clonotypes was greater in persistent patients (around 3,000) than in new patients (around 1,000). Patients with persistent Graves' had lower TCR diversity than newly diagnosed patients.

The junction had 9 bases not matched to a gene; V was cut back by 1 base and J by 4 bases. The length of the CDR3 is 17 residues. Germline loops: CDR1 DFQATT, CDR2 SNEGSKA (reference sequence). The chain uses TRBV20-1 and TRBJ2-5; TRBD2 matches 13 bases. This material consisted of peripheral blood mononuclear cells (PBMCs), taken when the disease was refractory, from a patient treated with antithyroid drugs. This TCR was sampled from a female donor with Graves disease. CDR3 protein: CSARVLGGLAGRETQYF. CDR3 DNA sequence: TGCAGTGCTAGAGTTCTCGGGGGACTAGCGGGAAGAGAGACCCAGTACTTC.